These T cell receptor beta chains were read from a single sample in a study of CD8+ T cells in alopecia areata. Some clones are missing from TCRdb's copy, which holds only in-frame ones; the method was immunoSEQ multiplex PCR. The sample holds 150,000 to 200,000 clones; roughly 60% are singletons and the top ten take 0.85% to 1.3%. The input for sequencing was CD4+ T cells sorted from blood, taken at week 24, from a patient treated with tofacitinib. The source is a human donor with alopecia areata. Each CDR3 is given without its conserved first and last residue. The size entry is marked missing in some rows and otherwise reads once, few, many or a size class.

size: few; V: TRBV29-1; CDR3: SGGAQEGETQY
size: NA; V: TRBV19; CDR3: ASSWTWNTEAF
size: NA; V: TRBV20-1; CDR3: SVSLQETQY
size: NA; V: TRBV25-1; CDR3: ASSDGLGRNSPLH
size: NA; V: TRBV29-1; CDR3: SVVEVNTEAF
size: once; V: TRBV7-2; CDR3: ASSPEGQGWETQY
size: NA; V: TRBV4-1; CDR3: ASSRDREDYT
size: NA; V: TRBV27; CDR3: ASSFRRGMNTEAF
size: few; V: TRBV6-6; CDR3: ASSYSGGNQPQH
size: NA; V: TRBV11-2; CDR3: ASSLVAGGSYEQY
size: NA; V: TRBV29-1; CDR3: SVEAGVDTQY
size: NA; V: TRBV10-2; CDR3: ASTPGQGANEQF
size: NA; V: TRBV30; CDR3: ASQDKGRGEQF
size: NA; V: TRBV19; CDR3: ASTPQGSYGYT
size: NA; V: TRBV5-6; CDR3: ASSLNRGDDGYT
size: NA; V: TRBV10-2; CDR3: ASSEWGLAGDQETQY
size: once; V: TRBV29-1; CDR3: SVDLAGADTQY
size: NA; V: TRBV30; CDR3: AWGQVAGELF
size: once; V: TRBV15; CDR3: ATSRLQVAQPQH
size: few; V: TRBV30; CDR3: AWSVRGGVVTEAF
size: NA; V: TRBV29-1; CDR3: SVVRRSGPVNTEAF
size: NA; V: TRBV4-3; CDR3: ASSQEGRANSPLH
size: NA; V: TRBV30; CDR3: AWREGQFQETQY
size: few; V: TRBV30; CDR3: AWSGGAEAF
size: many; V: TRBV5-1; CDR3: ASSLDGFGELF
size: NA; V: TRBV30; CDR3: AWGTGGRGGYT
size: few; V: TRBV14; CDR3: ASSQHYEQY
size: NA; V: TRBV19; CDR3: ASSPQGAQRIYT
size: NA; V: TRBV5-4; CDR3: ASSFNSDSTDTQY
size: NA; V: TRBV30; CDR3: AWSALDEQF
size: NA; V: TRBV7-9; CDR3: ASSLQPTAYGYT
size: NA; V: TRBV11-2; CDR3: ASRRTGSYEQY
size: NA; V: TRBV4-3; CDR3: ASSQDRDRNQPQH
size: NA; V: TRBV2; CDR3: ASKMGAYEQH